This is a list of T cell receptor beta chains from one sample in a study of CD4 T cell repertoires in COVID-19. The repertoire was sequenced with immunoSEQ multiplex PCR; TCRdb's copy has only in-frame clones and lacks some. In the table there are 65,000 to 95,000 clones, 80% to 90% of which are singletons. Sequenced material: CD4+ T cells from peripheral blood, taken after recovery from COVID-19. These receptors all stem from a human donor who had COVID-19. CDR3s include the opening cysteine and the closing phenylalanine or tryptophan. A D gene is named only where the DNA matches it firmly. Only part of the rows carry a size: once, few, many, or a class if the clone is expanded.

TGTGCCAGCAGTCAGGACAGGGGTCAAGCAGAGACCCAGTACTTC	CASSQDRGQAETQYF	TRBJ2-5	TRBV2	TRBD1	once
TGTGCCAGTGAGACGGATAGCAATCAGCCCCAGCATTTT	CASETDSNQPQHF	TRBJ1-5	TRBV6-5	.	.
TGTGCCATCAGCCCTCGACTAGGAACCGGGGAGCTGTTTTTT	CAISPRLGTGELFF	TRBJ2-2	TRBV10-3	.	once
TGTGCCAGCAGCCCCCTCGGACAGGGAAGGAGCCACGAGCAGTACTTC	CASSPLGQGRSHEQYF	TRBJ2-7	TRBV3-1/TRBV3-2	TRBD1	.
TGTGCCAGCAGCTTGCCTTTCTCGGGGGGCACAGATACGCAGTATTTT	CASSLPFSGGTDTQYF	TRBJ2-3	TRBV5-6	.	.
TGTGCCAGCACTGACAGGGGACGGACCCAGTACTTC	CASTDRGRTQYF	TRBJ2-5	TRBV12-3/TRBV12-4	TRBD1	.
TGCGCCAGCGGGTTGATTGGTTATGGCTACACCTTC	CASGLIGYGYTF	TRBJ1-2	TRBV10-1	.	.
TGCAGTGCTAGTAGACAGGATTATGGCTACACCTTC	CSASRQDYGYTF	TRBJ1-2	TRBV20-1	.	.
TGTGCCAGCAGCCCTGACTTCAGTGCAGGGAGAGCTTTCTTT	CASSPDFSAGRAFF	TRBJ1-1	TRBV7-8	.	.
TGTGCCAGCAGCCTAGGGGCTAGCGGGGGGACAGATACGCAGTATTTT	CASSLGASGGTDTQYF	TRBJ2-3	TRBV3-1/TRBV3-2	TRBD2	once
TGTGCCAGCAGCTTATCCCCACAGGGTAGAAATTCACCCCTCCACTTT	CASSLSPQGRNSPLHF	TRBJ1-6	TRBV11-2	.	.